Listed below are T cell receptor beta chains from one sample, sequenced in a study of CD8 T cells in Susac syndrome. Each CDR3 protein is one row after TCRdb ran MiXCR on the immunoSEQ multiplex PCR reads. Of approximately 190,000 distinct CDR3 sequences listed, around 93% were seen once; the top ten hold around 0.16%. Source material: CD8+ T cells from PBMCs. All receptors derive from a human donor with Susac syndrome. CDR3s include the opening cysteine and the closing phenylalanine or tryptophan. The D gene is left open where the match is weak. Size is stated for part of the rows, as once, few or many counts, or as a class when the clone is expanded.

D,V,J,size,CDR3,DNA
.,TRBV13,TRBJ2-7,.,CASSSRGLPSEQYF,TGTGCCAGCAGCTCCAGGGGACTACCTTCCGAGCAGTACTTC
TRBD2,TRBV6-4,TRBJ2-1,.,CASSSVGGSSYNEQFF,TGTGCCAGCAGTTCTGTCGGGGGGAGCTCCTACAATGAGCAGTTCTTC
.,TRBV6-1,TRBJ2-7,.,CASSDTTTYEQYF,TGTGCCAGCAGTGATACTACGACCTACGAGCAGTACTTC
TRBD2,TRBV5-1,TRBJ2-3,.,CASSSSGGASDTQYF,TGCGCCAGCAGCTCAAGCGGGGGGGCCTCAGATACGCAGTATTTT
TRBD2,TRBV11-1,TRBJ2-7,.,CASSLPLAGVEEQYF,TGTGCCAGCAGCTTACCACTAGCGGGAGTGGAAGAGCAGTACTTC
.,TRBV14,TRBJ2-1,.,CASSQHHNEQFF,TGTGCCAGCAGCCAGCACCACAATGAGCAGTTCTTC
TRBD1,TRBV20-1,TRBJ2-7,.,CSARKRDRDYEQYF,TGCAGTGCTAGGAAACGGGACAGAGACTACGAGCAGTACTTC
.,TRBV6-6,TRBJ1-5,few,CASTPGGNQPQHF,TGTGCCAGCACCCCCGGAGGAAATCAGCCCCAGCATTTT
TRBD2,TRBV11-2,TRBJ2-1,.,CASSSGLDGNEQFF,TGTGCCAGCAGCTCGGGACTAGACGGCAATGAGCAGTTCTTC
.,TRBV7-9,TRBJ1-4,.,CASSTNEKLFF,TGTGCCAGCAGCACAAATGAAAAACTGTTTTTT
TRBD2,TRBV9,TRBJ2-7,.,CASSASSGPTWEQYF,TGTGCCAGCAGCGCTTCTAGCGGGCCTACTTGGGAGCAGTACTTC
.,TRBV27,TRBJ2-7,.,CASSLLAQGSYEQYF,TGTGCCAGCAGTTTATTAGCACAGGGTAGCTACGAGCAGTACTTC
.,TRBV27,TRBJ2-2,.,CASGAENTGELFF,TGTGCCAGCGGAGCAGAAAACACCGGGGAGCTGTTTTTT
.,TRBV9,TRBJ1-1,.,CASSVVEGRVAFF,TGTGCCAGCAGCGTAGTGGAGGGGAGGGTCGCTTTCTTT
.,TRBV12-3/TRBV12-4,TRBJ1-1,.,CASSFHGSEAFF,TGTGCCAGCAGTTTTCACGGATCTGAAGCTTTCTTT
.,TRBV29-1,TRBJ2-2,.,CSVETNTGELFF,TGCAGCGTTGAAACGAACACCGGGGAGCTGTTTTTT
TRBD2,TRBV20-1,TRBJ2-3,.,CSAHTSGGADTQYF,TGCAGTGCTCACACTAGCGGGGGCGCAGATACGCAGTATTTT
.,TRBV7-3,TRBJ2-2,.,CASSQTNTGELFF,TGTGCCAGCAGTCAGACGAACACCGGGGAGCTGTTTTTT
TRBD1,TRBV5-6,TRBJ2-4,.,CASSLGQGRNIQYF,TGTGCCAGCAGCTTGGGACAGGGAAGAAACATTCAGTACTTC
TRBD2,TRBV20-1,TRBJ2-5,.,CSARSGAGGETQYF,TGCAGTGCTAGGAGCGGGGCCGGGGGGGAGACCCAGTACTTC
.,TRBV30,TRBJ1-4,.,CAGSSGTHLTNEKLFF,TGTGCCGGGAGCTCCGGGACGCACTTAACTAATGAAAAACTGTTTTTT
.,TRBV13,TRBJ1-5,.,CASSRGRGASQPQHF,TGTGCCAGCAGCCGAGGCAGGGGCGCGAGCCAGCCCCAGCATTTT
.,TRBV2,TRBJ2-1,once,CASSEYGNEQFF,TGTGCCAGCAGTGAGTACGGCAATGAGCAGTTCTTC
.,TRBV7-9,TRBJ1-6,.,CASSSQGSNSPLHF,TGTGCCAGCAGCTCACAGGGTTCCAATTCACCCCTCCACTTT
.,TRBV5-1,TRBJ1-1,.,CASSRTAGNTEAFF,TGCGCCAGCTCCAGGACGGCCGGGAACACTGAAGCTTTCTTT
.,TRBV5-8,TRBJ2-7,few,CASSLSLLYEQYF,TGTGCCAGCAGCTTGTCACTACTCTACGAGCAGTACTTC
TRBD2,TRBV2,TRBJ2-5,.,CASSEGEGNQETQYF,TGTGCCAGCAGTGAAGGGGAGGGGAACCAAGAGACCCAGTACTTC
.,TRBV6-1,TRBJ2-7,.,CASSGRDTSTYEQYF,TGTGCCAGCAGTGGCCGGGACACCTCCACCTACGAGCAGTACTTC
.,TRBV28,TRBJ1-4,once,CASSLSGDQPATNEKLFF,TGTGCCAGCAGTTTAAGCGGGGACCAACCCGCAACTAATGAAAAACTGTTTTTT
.,TRBV5-1,TRBJ1-1,.,CASTEGGTEAFF,TGCGCCAGCACTGAGGGAGGCACTGAAGCTTTCTTT
.,TRBV28,TRBJ2-7,once,CASSPERWGGPYDEQYF,TGTGCCAGCAGTCCTGAAAGATGGGGGGGCCCCTACGATGAGCAGTACTTC
.,TRBV20-1,TRBJ1-1,.,CSAWGMNTEAFF,TGCAGTGCTTGGGGGATGAACACTGAAGCTTTCTTT
.,TRBV28,TRBJ2-1,.,CASSWSRGEQFF,TGTGCCAGCAGTTGGAGTCGGGGTGAGCAGTTCTTC
TRBD1,TRBV9,TRBJ1-5,.,CASSDNRGNQPQHF,TGTGCCAGCAGCGATAACAGGGGAAATCAGCCCCAGCATTTT
.,TRBV29-1,TRBJ1-2,.,CSAIDSLHYGYTF,TGCAGCGCTATTGATTCACTCCACTATGGCTACACCTTC
.,TRBV29-1,TRBJ1-2,.,CSVQGLAYGYTF,TGCAGCGTACAGGGTTTGGCCTATGGCTACACCTTC
.,TRBV5-6,TRBJ2-7,.,CASSLGAQTYEQYF,TGTGCCAGCAGCTTGGGGGCCCAGACCTACGAGCAGTACTTC
TRBD1,TRBV28,TRBJ2-5,.,CASSWDRANQETQYF,TGTGCCAGCAGTTGGGACAGGGCCAACCAAGAGACCCAGTACTTC
.,TRBV9,TRBJ1-6,.,CASSADGENSPLHF,TGTGCCAGCAGCGCGGACGGGGAGAATTCACCCCTCCACTTT
.,TRBV4-1,TRBJ2-3,.,CASSPFGNGYDTQYF,TGCGCCAGCAGCCCGTTCGGGAATGGGTACGATACGCAGTATTTT
.,TRBV3-1,TRBJ2-2,.,CASSHVFASQAGELFF,TGTGCCAGCAGCCATGTGTTTGCGTCGCAAGCCGGGGAGCTGTTTTTT
.,TRBV5-4,TRBJ1-2,.,CASSPTDFFGYTF,TGTGCCAGCAGCCCGACGGACTTCTTTGGCTACACCTTC
.,TRBV6-5,TRBJ2-1,.,CASSYLKSGSSYNEQFF,TGTGCCAGCAGTTACCTTAAAAGCGGGTCTTCCTACAATGAGCAGTTCTTC
.,TRBV4-1,TRBJ2-5,.,CASSQLTGYQETQYF,TGCGCCAGCAGCCAACTGACTGGTTATCAAGAGACCCAGTACTTC
TRBD1,TRBV19,TRBJ1-2,.,CASSTGGTGSTF,TGTGCCAGTAGTACCGGCGGGACAGGGTCGACCTTC
.,TRBV6-5,TRBJ2-3,.,CASSYGGATDTQYF,TGTGCCAGCAGTTACGGGGGAGCCACAGATACGCAGTATTTT
.,TRBV4-1,TRBJ2-2,.,CASSQAGTYTGELFF,TGCGCCAGCAGCCAAGCCGGGACATACACCGGGGAGCTGTTTTTT
.,TRBV2,TRBJ1-2,.,CASRSYGYTF,TGTGCCAGCCGCAGCTATGGCTACACCTTC
.,TRBV9,TRBJ2-1,.,CASSQTLDIVGRHEQFF,TGTGCCAGCAGCCAAACTTTAGACATAGTCGGGCGTCATGAGCAGTTCTTC
TRBD1,TRBV6-6,TRBJ2-1,.,CASTKTGEPGNEQFF,TGTGCCAGCACAAAGACAGGGGAGCCGGGGAATGAGCAGTTCTTC
.,TRBV5-6,TRBJ2-5,.,CASSLGTRKEETQYF,TGTGCCAGCAGCTTGGGCACAAGGAAAGAAGAGACCCAGTACTTC
TRBD1,TRBV23-1,TRBJ1-5,.,CASTMTGWGQPQHF,TGCGCCAGCACGATGACAGGGTGGGGTCAGCCCCAGCATTTT
TRBD1,TRBV20-1,TRBJ2-2,.,CSARDLGTGHTGELFF,TGCAGTGCTAGAGATTTAGGGACAGGCCACACCGGGGAGCTGTTTTTT
.,TRBV5-1,TRBJ1-1,.,CASSRPGEDTEAFF,TGCGCCAGCAGTAGACCAGGGGAGGACACTGAAGCTTTCTTT
.,TRBV18,TRBJ1-4,once,CASSRSWVGTNEKLFF,TGTGCCAGCTCACGCTCGTGGGTGGGGACGAATGAAAAACTGTTTTTT
.,TRBV19,TRBJ1-1,.,CASSSAGITEAFF,TGTGCCAGTAGTTCAGCAGGGATCACTGAAGCTTTCTTT
TRBD2,TRBV4-1,TRBJ2-3,.,CASSLGLAYQDTQYF,TGCGCCAGCAGCCTTGGACTAGCATATCAAGATACGCAGTATTTT
TRBD1,TRBV20-1,TRBJ1-2,.,CSARETRGADYGYTF,TGCAGTGCTAGAGAGACCAGGGGGGCGGACTATGGCTACACCTTC
.,TRBV28,TRBJ1-5,.,CASSPGSTINQPQHF,TGTGCCAGCAGCCCCGGGTCCACTATCAATCAGCCCCAGCATTTT